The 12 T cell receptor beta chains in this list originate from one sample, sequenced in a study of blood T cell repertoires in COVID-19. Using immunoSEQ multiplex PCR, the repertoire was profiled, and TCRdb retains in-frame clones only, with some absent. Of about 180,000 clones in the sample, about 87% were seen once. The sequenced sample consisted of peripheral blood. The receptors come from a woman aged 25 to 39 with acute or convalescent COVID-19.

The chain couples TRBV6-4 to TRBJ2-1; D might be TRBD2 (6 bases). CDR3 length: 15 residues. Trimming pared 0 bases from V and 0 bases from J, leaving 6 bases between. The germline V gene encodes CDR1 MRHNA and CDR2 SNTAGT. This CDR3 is CASSDSAGSYNEQFF. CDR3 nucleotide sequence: TGTGCCAGCAGTGACTCAGCGGGCTCCTACAATGAGCAGTTCTTC.

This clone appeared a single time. CDR3 coding DNA: TGTGCCAGCAGTGAAGACGAAGGACTAGCGGGAGTGGCCGGGGAGCTGTTTTTT. This sequence encodes CASSEDEGLAGVAGELFF. The gene calls are TRBV2 and TRBJ2-2; 13 bases agree with TRBD2. CDR1 is SNHLY and CDR2 is FYNNEI in the germline V gene. The ends lost 1 base at V and 6 bases at J; junction bases unmatched: 8. The CDR3 is 18 residues long.

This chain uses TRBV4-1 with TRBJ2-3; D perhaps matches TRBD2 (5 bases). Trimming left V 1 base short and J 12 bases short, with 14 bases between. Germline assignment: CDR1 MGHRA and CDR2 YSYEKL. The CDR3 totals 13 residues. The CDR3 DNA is TGCGCCAGCAGCCAAGTTGCGAGGGAACATCAGTATTTT. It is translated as CASSQVAREHQYF.

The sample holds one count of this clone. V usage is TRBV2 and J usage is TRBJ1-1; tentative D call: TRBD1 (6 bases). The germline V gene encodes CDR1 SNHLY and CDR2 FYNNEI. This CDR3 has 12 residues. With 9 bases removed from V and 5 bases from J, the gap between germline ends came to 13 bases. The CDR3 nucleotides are TGTGCCAGGTCACAGGGAGGGACTGAAGCTTTCTTT. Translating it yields CARSQGGTEAFF.

As DNA, the CDR3 is TGTGCCAGCAGCTTAGAGCGGGAGGCCGAGCAGTACTTC. Translated, it gives CASSLEREAEQYF. This rearrangement joins TRBV7-2 to TRBJ2-7; 9 positions match TRBD2. Germline-derived CDR1 and CDR2 are SGHTA and FQGNSA. The V segment lost 1 base and the J segment 6 bases; nucleotides outside the gene matches: 1. This CDR3 is built from 13 residues.

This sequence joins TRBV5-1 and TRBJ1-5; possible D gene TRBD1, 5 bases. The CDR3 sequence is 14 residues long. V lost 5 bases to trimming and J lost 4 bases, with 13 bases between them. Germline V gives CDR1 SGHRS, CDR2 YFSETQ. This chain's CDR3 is CASSLSGGNQPQHF. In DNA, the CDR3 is TGCGCCAGCAGTTTAAGCGGGGGTAATCAGCCCCAGCATTTT.

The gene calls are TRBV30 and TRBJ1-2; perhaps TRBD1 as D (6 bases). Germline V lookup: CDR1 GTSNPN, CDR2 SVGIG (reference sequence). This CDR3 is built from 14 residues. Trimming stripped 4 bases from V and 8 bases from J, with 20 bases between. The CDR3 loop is CAWTGTNFVGGYTF. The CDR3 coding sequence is TGTGCCTGGACCGGGACAAACTTCGTTGGGGGCTACACCTTC.

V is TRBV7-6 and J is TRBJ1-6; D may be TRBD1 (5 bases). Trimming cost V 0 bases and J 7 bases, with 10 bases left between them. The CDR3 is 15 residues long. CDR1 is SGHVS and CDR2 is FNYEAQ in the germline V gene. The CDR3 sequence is CASSLAVGGNSPLHF. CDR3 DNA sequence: TGTGCCAGCAGCTTAGCGGTGGGGGGAAATTCACCCCTCCACTTT.

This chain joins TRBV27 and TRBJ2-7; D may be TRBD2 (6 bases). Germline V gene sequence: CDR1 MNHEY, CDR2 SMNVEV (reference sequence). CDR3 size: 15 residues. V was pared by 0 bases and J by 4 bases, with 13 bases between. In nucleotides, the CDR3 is TGTGCCAGCAGTTTATCGAGGGTGGGGGGATACGAGCAGTACTTC. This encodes CASSLSRVGGYEQYF.

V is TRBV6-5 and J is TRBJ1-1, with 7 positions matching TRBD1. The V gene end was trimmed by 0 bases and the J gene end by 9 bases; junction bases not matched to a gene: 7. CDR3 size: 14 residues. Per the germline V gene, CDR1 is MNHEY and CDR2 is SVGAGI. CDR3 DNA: TGTGCCAGCAGTTACTCGGGGACAGAGGTGCAAGCTTTCTTT. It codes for CASSYSGTEVQAFF.

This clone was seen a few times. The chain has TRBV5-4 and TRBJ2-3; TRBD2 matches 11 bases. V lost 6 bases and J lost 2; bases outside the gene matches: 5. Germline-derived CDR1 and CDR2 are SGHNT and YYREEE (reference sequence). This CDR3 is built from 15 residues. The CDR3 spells CASKLAGGLTDTQYF. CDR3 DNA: TGTGCCAGCAAGCTAGCGGGAGGACTCACAGATACGCAGTATTTT.

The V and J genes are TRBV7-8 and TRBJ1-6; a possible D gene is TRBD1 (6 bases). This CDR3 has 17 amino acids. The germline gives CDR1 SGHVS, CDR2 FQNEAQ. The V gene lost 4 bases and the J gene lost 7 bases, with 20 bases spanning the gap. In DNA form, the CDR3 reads TGTGCCAGCAGCTCATCGACAGGATCGACGGAGAATTCACCCCTCCACTTT. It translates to CASSSSTGSTENSPLHF.